These 8 T cell receptor beta chains share one sample of origin, sequenced in a study of T cell responses to AZD1222 COVID-19 vaccine. Measured with immunoSEQ multiplex PCR; TCRdb has only the in-frame clones, and not every one. Seen here are tens of thousands of clones, 65% to 90% observed once, and the top ten hold 6.3%. This specimen was peripheral blood, taken on day 0 of AZD1222 vaccination. Source of these receptors: an adult in good health.

On this clone itself: One end of the junction varies from germline; a read error may be responsible. The CDR3 protein is CASSPNGQGGFAF. The CDR3 nucleotides read TGTGCCAGCAGCCCGAACGGGCAGGGAGGTTTCGCCTTC. The gene calls are TRBV11-2 and TRBJ1-2; a weak D match, TRBD1 (5 bases). Per the germline V gene, CDR1 is SGHAT and CDR2 is FQNNGV. The CDR3 covers 13 residues.

The chain carries TRBV5-5 and TRBJ1-3, with 9 bases matching TRBD1. The V gene end was trimmed by 0 bases and the J gene end by 8 bases; junction bases not matched to a gene: 6. CDR3 length: 15 residues. Looked up from germline, CDR1 is SGHKS and CDR2 is YYEKEE (reference sequence). The chain's CDR3 is CASSLGGTGTDTIYF. CDR3 in DNA: TGTGCCAGCAGCTTGGGGGGGACAGGGACGGACACCATATATTTT. Full variable domain (remainder filled in from reference TRBV5-5 and TRBJ1-3): DAGVTQSPTHLIKTRGQQVTLRCSPISGHKSVSWYQQVLGQGPQFIFQYYEKEERGRGNFPDRFSARQFPNYSSELNVNALLLGDSALYLCASSLGGTGTDTIYFGEGSWLTVV.

The rearrangement uses TRBV5-5 and TRBJ2-1, with 8 positions matching TRBD1. The germline gives CDR1 SGHKS, CDR2 YYEKEE (reference sequence). Trimming took 5 bases from V and 10 from J; bases not matched to a gene: 8. The CDR3 extends over 13 amino acids. The CDR3 coding sequence is TGTGCCAGCAGACATCAGGGGGCCAGAGAGCAGTTCTTC. This codes for CASRHQGAREQFF.

The chain combines TRBV2 with TRBJ2-7; perhaps TRBD2 as D (6 bases). Trimming shortened V by 7 bases and J by 1 base, and 14 bases separated the two germline ends. The CDR3 length is 14 residues. Per germline, CDR1 SNHLY and CDR2 FYNNEI. CDR3 region: CASIIRDSSYEQYF. Written as DNA, the CDR3 is TGTGCCAGCATCATTAGGGACTCGTCCTACGAGCAGTACTTC. Based on the CDR3 plus reference TRBV2 and TRBJ2-7, the full variable domain is EPEVTQTPSHQVTQMGQEVILRCVPISNHLYFYWYRQILGQKVEFLVSFYNNEISEKSEIFDDQFSVERPDGSNFTLKIRSTKLEDSAMYFCASIIRDSSYEQYFGPGTRLTVT.

This chain links TRBV19 with TRBJ1-5, with D tentatively TRBD1 (6 bases). The germline V and J ends were trimmed by 6 bases and 6 bases, with 15 bases remaining between them. The CDR3 is 14 amino acids. CDR1 and CDR2 from the germline V gene are LNHDA and SQIVND (reference sequence). CDR3 DNA: TGTGCCAGTAGACAACAGGGAACGAGTCAGCCCCAGCATTTT. Its protein is CASRQQGTSQPQHF. The whole variable domain, remainder taken from reference TRBV19 and TRBJ1-5, is DGGITQSPKYLFRKEGQNVTLSCEQNLNHDAMYWYRQDPGQGLRLIYYSQIVNDFQKGDIAEGYSVSREKKESFPLTVTSAQKNPTAFYLCASRQQGTSQPQHFGDGTRLSIL.

This clone was counted a single time. The V and J genes are TRBV19 and TRBJ1-2; D is possibly TRBD1 (5 bases). V was cut by 7 bases and J by 4 bases, with 13 bases left in between. Germline V CDR1 and CDR2: LNHDA, SQIVND (reference sequence). The CDR3 extends over 13 amino acids. CDR3 coding DNA: TGTGCCAGTAAGACAGAAAGGGCCTATGGCTACACCTTC. Its translation: CASKTERAYGYTF.

The CDR3 sequence: CASSPHPRTADYGYTF. In DNA form, the CDR3 reads TGTGCCAGCTCACCACACCCGCGGACAGCCGACTATGGCTACACCTTC. The V gene is TRBV18, the J gene TRBJ1-2; D perhaps matches TRBD1 (6 bases). With 1 base removed from V and 3 bases from J, the gap between germline ends came to 15 bases. CDR3 length: 16 residues. Germline V gene data show CDR1 as KGHSH and CDR2 as LQKENI.

The chain combines TRBV7-6 with TRBJ2-1; TRBD2 is a possible D gene (5 bases). Germline values: CDR1 SGHVS, CDR2 FNYEAQ. Deletions cut 5 bases from V and 2 bases from J, with 13 bases between. The CDR3 runs to 15 residues. The CDR3 DNA reads as TGTGCCAGCAGCCTTCGGGGAGTAGCCTACAATGAGCAGTTCTTC. Translating gives CASSLRGVAYNEQFF.